The clone carrying this TCR beta chain was seen a few times. The source of the sample is a study of T-cell memory formation after mild COVID-19. One entry per CDR3 protein results from TCRdb running MiXCR on the 5' RACE reads. The sample carries 110,000 or so distinct CDR3 sequences, about a fifth recorded once. With V trimmed by 3 bases and J by 4 bases, 8 bases remained unmatched. The CDR3 extends over 16 amino acids. This sequence was found in a man aged 18 to 30 who had mild COVID-19 (a few samples of this study predate the infection). Cell type and time point are not known. The chain uses TRBV12-3 or TRBV12-4 and TRBJ2-1; 8 bases agree with TRBD1. Material for sequencing was PBMCs or a T cell subset sorted from them (not recorded which). The CDR3 coding sequence is TGTGCCAGCAGTTTCACCCAGGGGGCTACGTACAATGAGCAGTTCTTC. It yields the protein CASSFTQGATYNEQFF.